The next 27 T cell receptor beta chains were all read from a single sample in a study of cytotoxic CD8 clonotypes in ibrutinib-treated CLL. TCRdb's copy holds only in-frame clones and misses some; the assay was immunoSEQ multiplex PCR. The sample has some 290,000 clones, 70% to 80% seen once. This specimen was PBMCs, taken before ibrutinib treatment. Every receptor here comes from a human donor with chronic lymphocytic leukemia.

CDR3 in amino acids: CASSQERTGFLPQHF. As DNA, the CDR3 is TGCGCCAGCAGCCAAGAGCGAACAGGGTTTCTGCCCCAGCATTTT. The chain couples TRBV4-3 to TRBJ1-5; tentative D call: TRBD1 (6 bases). V dropped 0 bases and J dropped 9 bases, with 15 bases sitting between them. CDR3 length: 15 amino acids. Germline lookup yields CDR1 LGHNA and CDR2 YSLEER.

CDR3 loop: CSVETGFRDTQYF. The CDR3 DNA sequence: TGCAGCGTTGAAACGGGGTTTCGAGATACGCAGTATTTT. The J gene is TRBJ2-3, the V gene TRBV29-1, with TRBD2 as a possible D gene (5 bases). This CDR3 comprises 13 residues. With 2 bases removed from V and 5 bases from J, the gap between germline ends came to 11 bases. Germline V gives CDR1 SQVTM, CDR2 ANQGSEA.

In its sample, this clone was seen once. The CDR3 is CASSESGRNNQPQHF. As DNA, the CDR3 is TGTGCCAGCAGTGAATCAGGCAGAAACAATCAGCCCCAGCATTTT. This rearrangement joins TRBV6-1 to TRBJ1-5; D is ambiguous. The CDR3 totals 15 residues. Germline CDR1 and CDR2: MNHNS and SASEGT. Trimming stripped 2 bases from V and 3 bases from J, with 11 bases between.

The chain combines TRBV4-3 with TRBJ2-7; D gene uncertain. V lost 1 base to trimming and J lost 0 bases, with 13 bases between them. This CDR3 region has 16 residues. Germline V gene lookup returns CDR1 LGHNA and CDR2 YSLEER. The CDR3 nucleotides read TGCGCCAGCAGCCAAGTATTGGCGATTAACTCCTACGAGCAGTACTTC. Protein product: CASSQVLAINSYEQYF.

This clone has more than one count but fewer than ten. The CDR3 sequence: CASSLDGTSGNRRENEQFF. DNA for the CDR3: TGTGCCAGCAGCTTAGACGGGACTAGCGGGAACCGCCGGGAAAATGAGCAGTTCTTC. The V and J genes are TRBV11-3 and TRBJ2-1; 13 bases align to TRBD2. Trimming at V came to 0 bases and at J to 7 bases, leaving 12 bases not matched to a gene. The germline gives CDR1 SGHNT, CDR2 YENEEA. The CDR3 totals 19 residues.

V and J are TRBV5-1 and TRBJ2-5, with no clear D. Per germline, CDR1 SGHRS and CDR2 YFSETQ. The CDR3 totals 13 residues. Trimming stripped 5 bases from V and 0 bases from J, with 8 bases between. This CDR3 reads CASSFQNQETQYF. The CDR3 DNA reads TGCGCCAGCAGTTTCCAGAACCAAGAGACCCAGTACTTC.

The gene calls are TRBV30 and TRBJ1-2, with D unclear. With 0 bases removed from V and 4 bases from J, the gap between germline ends came to 9 bases. This CDR3 has 13 amino acids. CDR1 and CDR2 from the germline V gene are GTSNPN and SVGIG (reference sequence). CDR3 nucleotides: TGTGCCTGGAGTGTACTGGCGGGCTATGGCTACACCTTC. This codes for CAWSVLAGYGYTF.

The J gene is TRBJ2-7, the V gene TRBV10-2, with D hard to call. Germline CDR1 and CDR2: WSHSY and SAAADI. The V and J ends lost 0 bases and 0 bases respectively, with 9 bases between them. This CDR3 has 15 amino acids. For the CDR3, the DNA is TGCGCCAGCAGTGAGTCGAAGGGCAGCTCCTACGAGCAGTACTTC. This sequence encodes CASSESKGSSYEQYF.

The chain uses TRBV6-5 and TRBJ2-5, with D unresolved. The CDR3 is made up of 13 amino acids. Germline V lookup: CDR1 MNHEY, CDR2 SVGAGI. V was clipped by 4 bases and J by 5 bases, with 11 bases between them. The CDR3 DNA reads as TGTGCCAGCAGTTGGGCCCTACGGGAGACCCAGTACTTC. Its protein is CASSWALRETQYF.

The rearrangement links TRBV6-1 to TRBJ2-1; D unresolved. Trimming took 4 bases from V and 11 from J, leaving 12 bases between them. Germline lookup yields CDR1 MNHNS and CDR2 SASEGT. The CDR3 is 12 amino acids. The CDR3 region has the DNA TGTGCCAGCAGTGTCGTCAGAAGCCAGCAGTTCTTC. This codes for CASSVVRSQQFF.

The gene calls are TRBV11-2 and TRBJ2-7, with TRBD1 identical over 9 bases. The CDR3 runs 14 residues. V gave up 5 bases and J gave up 3 bases; unmatched junction bases: 5. Germline-derived CDR1 and CDR2 are SGHAT and FQNNGV. The CDR3 region has the DNA TGTGCCAGCAGCCTAACGGACAGGGGCTACGAGCAGTACTTC. Translated: CASSLTDRGYEQYF.

The V call is TRBV9, the J call TRBJ2-2; D is unclear. There are 14 residues in the CDR3. Between the trimmed V and J ends, which lost 0 bases and 6 bases, there was a span of 9 bases. Germline CDR1 is SGDLS and CDR2 is YYNGEE. The CDR3 reads CASSVGSIAGELFF. CDR3 DNA: TGTGCCAGCAGCGTAGGGAGTATCGCCGGGGAGCTGTTTTTT.

Turning to this clone: At one end the junction does not follow the germline gene, possibly because of a read error. V and J are TRBV7-7 and TRBJ2-7, with 7 bases lining up with TRBD2. The CDR3 totals 15 residues. Germline V gene data show CDR1 as SSHAT and CDR2 as FNYEAQ (reference sequence). The CDR3 spells CASSSSSGGMAEQYF. The CDR3 nucleotides are TGTGCTAGCAGCTCCTCTAGCGGAGGCATGGCGGAGCAGTACTTC.

This chain connects TRBV19 to TRBJ2-1; no definite D call. V lost 4 bases and J 2 bases, leaving 15 bases between the germline ends. The CDR3 runs to 16 residues. CDR1 and CDR2 from the germline V gene are LNHDA and SQIVND (reference sequence). Written as DNA, the CDR3 is TGTGCCAGTAGTACCCCCAGAGGCGGAACCTACAATGAGCAGTTCTTC. Its protein product is CASSTPRGGTYNEQFF.

The chain joins TRBV7-9 to TRBJ1-1; no definite D call. Per the germline V gene, CDR1 is SEHNR and CDR2 is FQNEAQ (reference sequence). Trimming removed 3 bases from V and 1 base from J, with 6 bases in between. CDR3 length equals 13 residues. The DNA of the CDR3 is TGTGCCAGCAGCTTTTACAAGAACACTGAAGCTTTCTTT. It translates to CASSFYKNTEAFF. Drawing the rest from reference TRBV7-9 and TRBJ1-1, the complete variable domain is DTGVSQNPRHKITKRGQNVTFRCDPISEHNRLYWYRQTLGQGPEFLTYFQNEAQLEKSRLLSDRFSAERPKGSFSTLEIQRTEQGDSAMYLCASSFYKNTEAFFGQGTRLTVV.

A single count supports this clone. J is TRBJ2-7 and V is TRBV7-8, with D unclear. Germline-derived CDR1 and CDR2 are SGHVS and FQNEAQ. The CDR3 runs to 16 residues. V lost 2 bases and J 1 base, leaving 15 bases between the germline ends. CDR3 region: CASSLTQSTTSYEQYF. In nucleotides, the CDR3 is TGTGCCAGCAGCTTAACCCAAAGTACGACTTCCTACGAGCAGTACTTC.

The chain joins TRBV7-3 to TRBJ2-2; a possible D gene is TRBD1 (5 bases). Germline CDR1 is SGHTA and CDR2 is FQGTGA. Deletions cut 1 base from V and 3 bases from J, with 9 bases between. There are 15 residues in the CDR3. The CDR3 sequence is CASSLIDSDTGELFF. The CDR3 DNA sequence: TGTGCCAGCAGCTTAATCGACAGTGACACCGGGGAGCTGTTTTTT.

The chain carries TRBV5-1 and TRBJ1-1; maybe TRBD1 (6 bases). V gave up 0 bases and J gave up 11 bases, with 17 bases separating them. This CDR3 comprises 14 residues. The germline V gene encodes CDR1 SGHRS and CDR2 YFSETQ. CDR3 residues: CASSLGPRGVVAFF. The CDR3 region has the DNA TGCGCCAGCAGCTTGGGGCCCAGGGGCGTTGTCGCTTTCTTT.

The gene calls are TRBV28 and TRBJ2-5; D is ambiguous. This CDR3 has 15 residues. V shed 5 bases and J shed 2 bases, with 15 bases lying between them. CDR1 is MDHEN, CDR2 SYDVKM, per germline. The CDR3 loop reads CASSPPWGPQETQYF. The CDR3 bases are TGTGCCAGCAGTCCACCGTGGGGTCCACAAGAGACCCAGTACTTC.

The rearrangement uses TRBV6-5 and TRBJ1-2; 9 bases align to TRBD1. There are 15 residues in the CDR3. CDR1 is MNHEY, CDR2 SVGAGI, per germline. Trimming removed 0 bases from V and 7 bases from J; junction bases left unmatched: 6. CDR3 bases: TGTGCCAGCAGTTACTCGGGGACAGGGCCCTTTGGCTACACCTTC. It yields the protein CASSYSGTGPFGYTF.

The V gene is TRBV9, the J gene TRBJ2-7, with 8 bases identical to TRBD2. CDR1 and CDR2 from the germline V gene are SGDLS and YYNGEE. The CDR3 runs to 15 residues. V dropped 3 bases and J dropped 3; count of bases not matched to a gene: 8. The CDR3 protein is CASSGGSGSNYEQYF. In nucleotides, the CDR3 is TGTGCCAGCAGCGGGGGAAGCGGGAGCAACTACGAGCAGTACTTC.

This clone was detected a few times. This sequence joins TRBV2 and TRBJ2-7; no clear D gene. The CDR3 sequence is 14 residues long. CDR1 is SNHLY, CDR2 FYNNEI, per germline. Trimming removed 4 bases at V and 3 bases at J, with 13 bases between. CDR3 sequence (DNA): TGTGCCAGCAGTGGAGTGACACCTCTCTACGAGCAGTACTTC. This gives the protein CASSGVTPLYEQYF.

This chain links TRBV11-2 with TRBJ1-1; D is unclear. The CDR3 consists of 15 residues. V lost 5 bases to trimming and J lost 4 bases, with 17 bases between them. The germline V gene has CDR1 SGHAT and CDR2 FQNNGV. CDR3 residues: CASSLQDLWGTEAFF. The DNA of the CDR3 is TGTGCCAGCAGCCTCCAGGACCTTTGGGGCACTGAAGCTTTCTTT.

Here the CDR3 DNA reads TGTGCCAGCAGCCCTGTCGCGGGGGGCTACGAGCAGTACTTC. The encoded protein is CASSPVAGGYEQYF. The chain uses TRBV14 and TRBJ2-7; 8 positions agree with TRBD2. J lost 3 bases, V lost 4 bases, and 5 bases had no gene match. Germline V gene lookup returns CDR1 SGHDN and CDR2 FVKESK. The CDR3 has 14 residues.

The genes are TRBV2 and TRBJ2-7; D remains ambiguous. V was shortened by 3 bases and J by 5 bases, with 11 bases between the two germline ends. Looked up from germline, CDR1 is SNHLY and CDR2 is FYNNEI. The CDR3 runs to 13 residues. In DNA, the CDR3 is TGTGCCAGCAGTGAGAGTCTACACCACGAGCAGTACTTC. Encoded protein: CASSESLHHEQYF.

This chain joins TRBV29-1 and TRBJ2-3; 14 bases are a match to TRBD2. Germline V gene lookup returns CDR1 SQVTM and CDR2 ANQGSEA. The CDR3 has 16 residues. Germline trimming cut 4 bases from V and 1 base from J; bases unmatched to any gene: 4. This CDR3 reads CSVAGLAGVGTDTQYF. Here the CDR3 DNA reads TGCAGCGTTGCGGGACTAGCGGGAGTTGGCACAGATACGCAGTATTTT.

This chain connects TRBV30 to TRBJ1-2, with 8 nucleotides matching TRBD1. V shed 0 bases, J shed 4 bases, and the junction held 10 bases outside the gene matches. CDR3 length equals 16 residues. Germline V gene lookup returns CDR1 GTSNPN and CDR2 SVGIG (reference sequence). CDR3 sequence reads: CAWSVGHQGASYGYTF. In DNA, the CDR3 is TGTGCCTGGAGTGTGGGGCATCAGGGGGCTAGCTATGGCTACACCTTC. The full variable domain, completed using reference TRBV30 and TRBJ1-2, is SQTIHQWPATLVQPVGSPLSLECTVEGTSNPNLYWYRQAAGRGLQLLFYSVGIGQISSEVPQNLSASRPQDRQFILSSKKLLLSDSGFYLCAWSVGHQGASYGYTFGSGTRLTVV.